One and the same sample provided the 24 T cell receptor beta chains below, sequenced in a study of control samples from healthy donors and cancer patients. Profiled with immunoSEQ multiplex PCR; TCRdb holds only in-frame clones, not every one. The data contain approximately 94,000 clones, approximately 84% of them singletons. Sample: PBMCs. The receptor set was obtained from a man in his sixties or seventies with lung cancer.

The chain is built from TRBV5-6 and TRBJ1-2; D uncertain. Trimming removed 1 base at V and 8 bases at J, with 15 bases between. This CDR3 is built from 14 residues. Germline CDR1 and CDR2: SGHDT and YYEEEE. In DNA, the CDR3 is TGTGCCAGCAGCTTGAAGGGTTTCGAATTAGGCTACACCTTC. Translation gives CASSLKGFELGYTF.

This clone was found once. CDR3 nucleotide sequence: TGCGCCAGCAGCCTCACAGGGAGCTCCTACGAGCAGTACTTC. This encodes CASSLTGSSYEQYF. V and J are TRBV5-1 and TRBJ2-7, with D maybe TRBD1 (6 bases). The CDR3 is made up of 14 amino acids. CDR1 and CDR2 (germline): SGHRS, YFSETQ. The V end was cut by 4 bases, the J end by 0 bases, with 11 bases between.

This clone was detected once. CDR3 protein: CSASPGRGLGTEAFF. The CDR3 region has the DNA TGCAGTGCTAGTCCTGGTCGGGGGCTTGGGACTGAAGCTTTCTTT. This sequence joins TRBV20-1 and TRBJ1-1; D is perhaps TRBD1 (6 bases). This CDR3 is built from 15 residues. The V end was cut by 3 bases, the J end by 5 bases, with 19 bases between. Germline CDR1 reads DFQATT; CDR2 reads SNEGSKA (reference sequence).

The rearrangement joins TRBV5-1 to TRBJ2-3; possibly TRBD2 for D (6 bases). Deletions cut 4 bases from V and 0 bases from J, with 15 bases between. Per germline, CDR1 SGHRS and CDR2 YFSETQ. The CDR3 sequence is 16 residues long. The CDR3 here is CASSALRGGSTDTQYF. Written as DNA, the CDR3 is TGCGCCAGCAGCGCCCTGCGGGGAGGTAGCACAGATACGCAGTATTTT.

The chain's CDR3 is CAWSSGGTSNYGYTF. The CDR3 region has the DNA TGTGCCTGGAGTTCCGGGGGGACCTCCAACTATGGCTACACCTTC. V and J are TRBV30 and TRBJ1-2; tentative D call: TRBD1 (5 bases). Trimming shortened V by 2 bases and J by 2 bases, and 15 bases separated the two germline ends. Per the germline V gene, CDR1 is GTSNPN and CDR2 is SVGIG (reference sequence). CDR3 length: 15 amino acids. Full variable domain (remainder filled in from reference TRBV30 and TRBJ1-2): SQTIHQWPATLVQPVGSPLSLECTVEGTSNPNLYWYRQAAGRGLQLLFYSVGIGQISSEVPQNLSASRPQDRQFILSSKKLLLSDSGFYLCAWSSGGTSNYGYTFGSGTRLTVV.

The DNA for the CDR3 is TGTGCCAGCAGCCCTACCGGGACTAGCTCCTACGAGCAGTACTTC. Protein: CASSPTGTSSYEQYF. V and J are TRBV6-2 or TRBV6-3 and TRBJ2-7; 8 bases are shared with TRBD2. The germline CDR1 and CDR2 sequences are MNHEY and SVGEGT. Losses at the gene ends were 6 bases for V and 0 bases for J; bases not matched to a gene: 7. The length of the CDR3 is 15 residues.

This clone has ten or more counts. CDR3 DNA sequence: TGTGCCACCAGTGATAGAAGCGGGGCACCCTTATGGGGGGAGCTGTTTTTT. Translating it yields CATSDRSGAPLWGELFF. The V and J genes are TRBV24-1 and TRBJ2-2, with 7 bases that match TRBD2. The CDR3 extends over 17 amino acids. The V gene's germline CDR1 is KGHDR and CDR2 SFDVKD. Trimming took 3 bases from V and 8 from J; bases not matched to a gene: 14.

CDR3 region: CASSQEMEETQYF. Written as DNA, the CDR3 is TGTGCCAGCAGCCAAGAGATGGAAGAGACCCAGTACTTC. This sequence joins TRBV3-1 (or the pseudogene TRBV3-2) and TRBJ2-5; D remains ambiguous. V was pared by 0 bases and J by 3 bases, with 5 bases between. Per germline, CDR1 LGHDT and CDR2 YNNKEL (reference sequence). This CDR3 contains 13 residues.

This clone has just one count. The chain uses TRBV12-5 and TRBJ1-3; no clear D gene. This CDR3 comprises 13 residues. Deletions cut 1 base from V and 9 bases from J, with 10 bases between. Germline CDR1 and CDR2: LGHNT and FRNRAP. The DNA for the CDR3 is TGTGCTAGTGGTTTGGGCCAGATTGGCACCATATATTTT. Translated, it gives CASGLGQIGTIYF.

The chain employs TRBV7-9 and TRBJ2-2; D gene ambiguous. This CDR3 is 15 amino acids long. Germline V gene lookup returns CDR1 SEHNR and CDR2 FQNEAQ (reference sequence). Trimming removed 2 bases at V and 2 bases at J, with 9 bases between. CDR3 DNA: TGTGCCAGCAGCTTACTCGACAAAAACACCGGGGAGCTGTTTTTT. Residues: CASSLLDKNTGELFF.

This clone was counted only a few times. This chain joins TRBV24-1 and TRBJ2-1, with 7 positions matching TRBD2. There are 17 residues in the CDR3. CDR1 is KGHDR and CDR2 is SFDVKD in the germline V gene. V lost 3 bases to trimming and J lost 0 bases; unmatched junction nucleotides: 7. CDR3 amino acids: CATSDVTGGSSYNEQFF. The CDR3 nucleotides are TGTGCCACCAGTGATGTAACGGGGGGAAGCTCCTACAATGAGCAGTTCTTC.

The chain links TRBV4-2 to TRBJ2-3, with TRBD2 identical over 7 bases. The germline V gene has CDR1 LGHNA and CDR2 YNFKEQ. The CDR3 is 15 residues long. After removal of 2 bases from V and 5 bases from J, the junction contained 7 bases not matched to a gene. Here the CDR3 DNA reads TGTGCCAGCAGCCAACGACGACAGCGGGGAGATACGCAGTATTTT. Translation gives CASSQRRQRGDTQYF.

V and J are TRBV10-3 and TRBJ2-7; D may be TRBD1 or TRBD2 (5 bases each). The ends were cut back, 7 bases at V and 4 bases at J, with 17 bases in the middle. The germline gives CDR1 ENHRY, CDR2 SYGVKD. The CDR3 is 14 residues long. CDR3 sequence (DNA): TGTGCCATCACCAAAACCGGGACGGATTACGAGCAGTACTTC. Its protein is CAITKTGTDYEQYF.

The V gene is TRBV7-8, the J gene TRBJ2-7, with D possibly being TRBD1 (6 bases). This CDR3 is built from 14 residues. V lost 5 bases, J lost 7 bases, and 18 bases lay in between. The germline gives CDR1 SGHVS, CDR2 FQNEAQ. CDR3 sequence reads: CASSTGWATGEQYF. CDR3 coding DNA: TGTGCCAGCAGCACAGGGTGGGCGACGGGAGAGCAGTACTTC.

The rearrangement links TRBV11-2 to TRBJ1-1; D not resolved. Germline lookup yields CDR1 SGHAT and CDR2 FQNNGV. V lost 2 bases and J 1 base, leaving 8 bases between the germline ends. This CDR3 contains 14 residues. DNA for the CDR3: TGTGCCAGCAGCTTAATTCCCGGGAACACTGAAGCTTTCTTT. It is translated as CASSLIPGNTEAFF. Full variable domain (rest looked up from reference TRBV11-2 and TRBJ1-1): EAGVAQSPRYKIIEKRQSVAFWCNPISGHATLYWYQQILGQGPKLLIQFQNNGVVDDSQLPKDRFSAERLKGVDSTLKIQPAKLEDSAVYLCASSLIPGNTEAFFGQGTRLTVV.

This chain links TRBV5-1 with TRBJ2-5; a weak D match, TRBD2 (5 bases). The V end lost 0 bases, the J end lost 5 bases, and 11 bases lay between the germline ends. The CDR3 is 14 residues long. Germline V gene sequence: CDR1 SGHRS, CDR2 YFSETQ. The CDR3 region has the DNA TGCGCCAGCAGCTTGGAATTTACGGGGGAGACCCAGTACTTC. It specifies CASSLEFTGETQYF. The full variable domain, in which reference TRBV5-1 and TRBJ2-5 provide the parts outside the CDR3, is KAGVTQTPRYLIKTRGQQVTLSCSPISGHRSVSWYQQTPGQGLQFLFEYFSETQRNKGNFPGRFSGRQFSNSRSEMNVSTLELGDSALYLCASSLEFTGETQYFGPGTRLLVL.

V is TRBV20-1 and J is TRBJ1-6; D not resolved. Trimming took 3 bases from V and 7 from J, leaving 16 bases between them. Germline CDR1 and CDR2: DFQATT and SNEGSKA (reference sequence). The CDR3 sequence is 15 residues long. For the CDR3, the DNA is TGCAGTGCTAGTCCGGCACCTCTAGGCAATTCACCCCTCCACTTT. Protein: CSASPAPLGNSPLHF.

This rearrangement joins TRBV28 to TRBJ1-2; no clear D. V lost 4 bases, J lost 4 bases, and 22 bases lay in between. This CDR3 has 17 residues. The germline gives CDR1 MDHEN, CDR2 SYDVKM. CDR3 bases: TGTGCCAGCAGTTCCGGCGGAGGCTCCAGCTTCTTCTATGGCTACACCTTC. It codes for CASSSGGGSSFFYGYTF.

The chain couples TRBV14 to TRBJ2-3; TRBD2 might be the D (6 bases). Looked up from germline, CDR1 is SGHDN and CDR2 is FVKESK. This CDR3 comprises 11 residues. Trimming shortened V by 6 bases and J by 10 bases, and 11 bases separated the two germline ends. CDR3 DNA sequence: TGTGCCAGCAGTCTATCGGGGGCGCAGTATTTT. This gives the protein CASSLSGAQYF.

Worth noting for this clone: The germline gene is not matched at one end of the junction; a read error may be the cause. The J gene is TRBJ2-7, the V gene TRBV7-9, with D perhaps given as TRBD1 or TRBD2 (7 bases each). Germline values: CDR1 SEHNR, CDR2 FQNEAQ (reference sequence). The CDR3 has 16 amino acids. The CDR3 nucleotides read TGTGCCAGCAGCTTAGGATGGGGGGGACAGAGCTACGGGCAGTACTTC. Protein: CASSLGWGGQSYGQYF.

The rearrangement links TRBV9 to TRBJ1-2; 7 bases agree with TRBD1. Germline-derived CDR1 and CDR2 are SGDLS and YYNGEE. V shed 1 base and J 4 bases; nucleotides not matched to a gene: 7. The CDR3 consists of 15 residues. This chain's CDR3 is CASSVQQGRSYGYTF. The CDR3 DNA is TGTGCCAGCAGCGTACAACAGGGGCGGTCCTATGGCTACACCTTC.

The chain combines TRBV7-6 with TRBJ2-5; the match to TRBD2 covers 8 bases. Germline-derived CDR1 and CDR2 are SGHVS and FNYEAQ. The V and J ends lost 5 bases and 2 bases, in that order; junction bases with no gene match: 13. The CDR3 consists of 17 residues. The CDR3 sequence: CASSPRVAGYVQETQYF. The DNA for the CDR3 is TGTGCCAGCAGCCCCAGAGTAGCGGGGTACGTTCAAGAGACCCAGTACTTC. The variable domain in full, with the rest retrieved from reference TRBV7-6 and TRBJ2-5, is GAGVSQSPRYKVTKRGQDVALRCDPISGHVSLYWYRQALGQGPEFLTYFNYEAQQDKSGLPNDRFSAERPEGSISTLTIQRTEQRDSAMYRCASSPRVAGYVQETQYFGPGTRLLVL.

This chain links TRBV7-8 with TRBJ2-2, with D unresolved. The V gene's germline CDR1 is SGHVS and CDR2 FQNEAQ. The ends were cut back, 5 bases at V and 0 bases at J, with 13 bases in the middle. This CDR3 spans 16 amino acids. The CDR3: CASSPGFKPNTGELFF. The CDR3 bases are TGTGCCAGCAGCCCCGGTTTTAAGCCGAACACCGGGGAGCTGTTTTTT. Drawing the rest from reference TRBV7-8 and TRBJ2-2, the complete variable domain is GAGVSQSPRYKVAKRGQDVALRCDPISGHVSLFWYQQALGQGPEFLTYFQNEAQLDKSGLPSDRFFAERPEGSVSTLKIQRTQQEDSAVYLCASSPGFKPNTGELFFGEGSRLTVL.

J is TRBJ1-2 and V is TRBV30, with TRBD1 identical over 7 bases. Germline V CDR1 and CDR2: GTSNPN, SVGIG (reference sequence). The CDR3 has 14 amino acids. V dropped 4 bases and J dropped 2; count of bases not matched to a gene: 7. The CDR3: CAWTPGTDNYGYTF. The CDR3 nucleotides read TGTGCCTGGACCCCGGGGACAGACAACTATGGCTACACCTTC. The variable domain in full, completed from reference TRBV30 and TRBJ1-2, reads SQTIHQWPATLVQPVGSPLSLECTVEGTSNPNLYWYRQAAGRGLQLLFYSVGIGQISSEVPQNLSASRPQDRQFILSSKKLLLSDSGFYLCAWTPGTDNYGYTFGSGTRLTVV.